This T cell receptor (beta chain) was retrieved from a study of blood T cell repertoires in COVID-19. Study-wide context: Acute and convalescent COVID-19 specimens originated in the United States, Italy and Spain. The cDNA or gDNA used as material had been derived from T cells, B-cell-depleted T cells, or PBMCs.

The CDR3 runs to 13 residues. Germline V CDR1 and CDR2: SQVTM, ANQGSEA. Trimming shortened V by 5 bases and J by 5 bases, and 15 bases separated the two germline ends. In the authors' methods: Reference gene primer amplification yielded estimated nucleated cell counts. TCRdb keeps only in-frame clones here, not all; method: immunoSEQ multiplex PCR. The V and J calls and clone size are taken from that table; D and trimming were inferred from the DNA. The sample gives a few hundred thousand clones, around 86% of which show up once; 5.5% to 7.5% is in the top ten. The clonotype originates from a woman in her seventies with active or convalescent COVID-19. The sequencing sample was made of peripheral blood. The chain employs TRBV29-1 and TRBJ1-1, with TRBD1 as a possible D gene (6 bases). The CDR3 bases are TGCAGCGTTTCGTCAGGGGTGGGGACTGAAGCTTTCTTT. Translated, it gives CSVSSGVGTEAFF.